This TCR beta chain was identified in a study of blood T cell repertoires in COVID-19 (dated by TCRdb to the early 2020s). About the study as a whole: Samples from collaborators originated in the United States, Italy and Spain and spanned both the acute and convalescent phases of COVID-19. The prospective study material was composed of cDNA or gDNA derived from T cells, B-cell-depleted T cells, or PBMCs. Deeply sampled blood TCRbeta repertoires from subjects exposed to, actively infected with, or recovered from COVID-19 were included in the dataset. A freely available public database, intended as a resource for researchers studying the immune response to SARS-CoV-2, is where the repertoires were released. Samples were obtained from the ongoing ImmuneRACE study (first 160 participants) and from roughly 1,300 subjects provided by 6 global collaborators. Nearly every sample came with metadata listing a de-identified subject ID, COVID-19 status, age in years and sex. Where HLA class I and class II types were available, the types were taken from metadata supplied by the sample provider, not from assay-based typing. Overall study outcomes, separate from this receptor: Clinical and demographic metadata were provided uncurated, with the amount varying by source and participant.

The immunoSEQ Assay, a bias-controlled multiplex PCR, was used to amplify TCRbeta CDR3 regions from genomic DNA. The paper's data handling went like this. The number of nucleated cells in each sample was estimated by amplification of reference gene primers within the assay. To quantify the absolute abundance of each unique TCRbeta CDR3 rearrangement, sequence reads were collapsed and filtered. For each sample, productive Simpson clonality was calculated by taking the square root of Simpson's diversity index across productive rearrangements. The immuneACCESS repertoire file appears here via TCRdb, limited to in-frame rearrangements. These files lack a portion of the clones; in checked studies, under half of the deficit traces to unresolved V genes, and the cause of the others is not known. That table supplies the V and J calls and clone size; D and trimming were determined from the DNA. In this sample the table shows about 370,000 clones, about nine tenths of which occur a single time. The top ten constitute roughly 0.86% of the sample.

The CDR3 spans 10 residues, from the cysteine through the phenylalanine. The retained sequence is limited to the CDR3, 30 bases, with the frame set at the first base. V drops 5 bases and J drops 6 bases, leaving 7 bases in between. Based on the germline V gene, the CDR1 and CDR2 sequences are SQVTM and ANQGSEA. Notes on this clone: The clone's antigen remains unknown. The input lacks base qualities; no much larger clone sits a single base away.

Participants in the prospective study were enrolled through a virtual design, were aged about 18 to 100 years, and lived in 20 to 30 United States geographic areas. In the prospective study, cohorts were assigned on the basis of participant-reported clinical history obtained from a screening survey and a study questionnaire. Exposed participants had been in contact with someone with a PCR-confirmed or clinician-diagnosed COVID-19 case within 2 weeks of study entry. In the prospective study, mobile phlebotomists collected whole blood, serum and a nasopharyngeal or oropharyngeal swab from each participant. Additional blood draws and questionnaires over a 2-month period could optionally be provided by prospective study participants. Before DNA extraction, blood samples from the prospective study were shipped at room temperature or frozen.

The TCR sequence derives from a woman aged 40 to 50 who had been exposed to COVID-19. The receptor chain draws on TRBV29-1 and TRBJ1-2; TRBD1 is perhaps the D gene, given 6 matching bases. The sample consisted of PBMCs or T cells enriched from blood (not recorded which). The CDR3 amino acid sequence is: CSVRQDGYTF. The nucleotides read TGCAGCGTTCGACAGGATGGCTACACCTTC. Where the CDR3 stops, the reference TRBV29-1 and TRBJ1-2 genes take over; the full variable domain is SAVISQKPSRDICQRGTSLTIQCQVDSQVTMMFWYRQQPGQSLTLIATANQGSEATYESGFVIDKFPISRPNLTFSTLTVSNMSPEDSSIYLCSVRQDGYTFGSGTRLTVV.